This T cell receptor (beta chain) was found in a study of response to subunit inactivated influenza vaccine. This CDR3 is 12 amino acids long. V shed 2 bases and J shed 7 bases, with 6 bases lying between them. There are many counts of this clonotype. Each CDR3 protein gets one entry after TCRdb re-called the RT-PCR reads with MiXCR. The sample has some 520,000 distinct CDR3 sequences; approximately 17% are singletons. The source is a man between 45 and 75 years old who received an inactivated influenza vaccine. This sequence joins TRBV12-3 or TRBV12-4 and TRBJ2-1; D remains unclear. The starting material was CD4+ T cells sorted from PBMCs, obtained 23 to 25 months after vaccination. The CDR3 reads CASSLPRNEQFF. The CDR3 DNA is TGTGCCAGCAGTTTACCACGGAATGAGCAGTTCTTC.